The sequence of this T cell receptor (beta chain) was determined in a study of technical replicates of blood from a handful of donors. This CDR3 contains 14 residues. The germline gives CDR1 ENHRY, CDR2 SYGVKD. Trimming stripped 0 bases from V and 5 bases from J, with 11 bases between. This clone was picked up one time. Using immunoSEQ multiplex PCR, the repertoire was profiled, and TCRdb retains in-frame clones only, with some absent. The sample contains 10,000 to 15,000 clones, 90% to 95% of which appear only once. Specimen: PBMCs. The receptor comes from a human donor in good health. The chain links TRBV10-3 to TRBJ2-7; D possibly corresponds to TRBD1 (6 bases). The CDR3 nucleotides read TGTGCCATCAGTGAGTCTGGCAGGGGCAACGAGCAGTACTTC. Amino acids: CAISESGRGNEQYF.